The 30 T cell receptor beta chains given below trace back to one sample, sequenced in a study of T cell responses to AZD1222 COVID-19 vaccine. Measured with immunoSEQ multiplex PCR; TCRdb has only the in-frame clones, and not every one. Among approximately 140,000 clones listed, more than 85% were seen once. Source: peripheral blood, taken 28 days after the second AZD1222 dose. The receptors were gathered from an adult who received the AZD1222 COVID-19 vaccine.

The V gene is TRBV19, the J gene TRBJ2-2, with 9 bases that match TRBD1. CDR1 LNHDA and CDR2 SQIVND come from the germline V gene (reference sequence). Trimming took 5 bases from V and 4 from J; bases not matched to a gene: 11. CDR3 size: 17 residues. The CDR3 DNA follows: TGTGCCAGTAGTCTCTCAACAGGGGGCTGGACCACCGGGGAGCTGTTTTTT. Amino acids: CASSLSTGGWTTGELFF.

J is TRBJ2-2 and V is TRBV5-1; D is undetermined. Trimming left V 2 bases short and J 6 bases short, with 8 bases between. This CDR3 contains 13 residues. CDR1 and CDR2 from the germline V gene are SGHRS and YFSETQ. The CDR3 bases are TGCGCCAGCAGCTTAGAGCCGGCCGGGGAGCTGTTTTTT. Its translation is CASSLEPAGELFF.

The gene calls are TRBV5-4 and TRBJ1-3; no definite D call. Trimming removed 4 bases at V and 2 bases at J, with 10 bases between. The CDR3 has 14 residues. Germline CDR1 SGHNT, CDR2 YYREEE (reference sequence). In DNA form, the CDR3 reads TGTGCCAGCAGCGCTCGCAATGCTGGAAACACCATATATTTT. Translating gives CASSARNAGNTIYF.

This chain uses TRBV4-1 with TRBJ1-2, with TRBD1 matching over 10 bases. This CDR3 contains 15 residues. Trimming took 6 bases from V and 8 from J; bases not matched to a gene: 12. CDR1 is MGHRA and CDR2 is YSYEKL in the germline V gene. The CDR3 sequence is CASRPPGQGKGGYTF. The DNA for the CDR3 is TGCGCCAGCAGACCTCCGGGACAGGGGAAAGGCGGCTACACCTTC.

The chain links TRBV4-3 to TRBJ2-7, with 12 bases aligning to TRBD2. From germline, CDR1 is LGHNA and CDR2 YSLEER. This CDR3 region has 15 residues. The V segment lost 3 bases and the J segment 5 bases; nucleotides outside the gene matches: 5. The CDR3 loop is CASSQRLAGAHEQYF. The CDR3 region has the DNA TGCGCCAGCAGCCAGCGACTAGCGGGAGCCCACGAGCAGTACTTC.

V gene TRBV11-2 combines with J gene TRBJ1-2; no clear D. V was pared by 1 base and J by 2 bases, with 14 bases between. The CDR3 consists of 16 residues. CDR1 and CDR2 (germline): SGHAT, FQNNGV. CDR3 DNA: TGTGCCAGCAGCTTAGCCCCAAGGGTTGACAACTATGGCTACACCTTC. This encodes CASSLAPRVDNYGYTF.

V usage is TRBV15 and J usage is TRBJ1-4; the D is unclear. This CDR3 is built from 16 residues. Trimming pared 0 bases from V and 3 bases from J, leaving 11 bases between. Germline values: CDR1 LNHNV, CDR2 YYDKDF (reference sequence). CDR3 nucleotide sequence: TGTGCCACCAGCAGAGATGGAGGCGGACCTAATGAAAAACTGTTTTTT. Its protein is CATSRDGGGPNEKLFF.

This chain links TRBV5-1 with TRBJ2-3; D is perhaps TRBD1 or TRBD2 (6 bases each). From germline, CDR1 is SGHRS and CDR2 YFSETQ. This CDR3 has 18 amino acids. Trimming stripped 3 bases from V and 0 bases from J, with 20 bases between. In nucleotides, the CDR3 is TGCGCCAGCAGCTCTCGCCGGGGGCGGGCCGCTAGCACAGATACGCAGTATTTT. The encoded protein is CASSSRRGRAASTDTQYF. The full variable domain, in which reference TRBV5-1 and TRBJ2-3 provide the parts outside the CDR3, is KAGVTQTPRYLIKTRGQQVTLSCSPISGHRSVSWYQQTPGQGLQFLFEYFSETQRNKGNFPGRFSGRQFSNSRSEMNVSTLELGDSALYLCASSSRRGRAASTDTQYFGPGTRLTVL.

This chain connects TRBV24-1 to TRBJ1-1, with 7 bases aligning to TRBD1. This CDR3 spans 17 amino acids. J was trimmed by 2 bases and V by 4 bases; bases with no gene match: 12. Germline CDR1 and CDR2: KGHDR and SFDVKD. CDR3 nucleotides: TGTGCCACCAGTGAGCCGACAGGGCTATCCCTCAACACTGAAGCTTTCTTT. As protein: CATSEPTGLSLNTEAFF.

Regarding this clone: At one end, the junction sequence differs from germline, possibly due to a read error. This chain uses TRBV11-2 with TRBJ2-5; D is possibly TRBD2 (5 bases). This CDR3 comprises 13 residues. CDR1 is SGHAT and CDR2 is FQNNGV in the germline V gene. CDR3 residues: CASSVEGLETQYF. Here the CDR3 DNA reads TGTGCCAGCAGCGTAGAGGGCCTCGAGACCCAGTACTTC.

The chain is built from TRBV11-2 and TRBJ1-6; no reliable D call. The V gene lost 4 bases and the J gene lost 7 bases, with 11 bases spanning the gap. CDR3 length equals 14 residues. CDR1 SGHAT and CDR2 FQNNGV come from the germline V gene. The CDR3 DNA follows: TGTGCCAGCAGCTCGACCACCGGGAATTCACCCCTCCACTTT. It codes for CASSSTTGNSPLHF.

As concerns this clone: The germline gene is not matched at one end of the junction; a read error may be the cause. Other DNA sequences in this specimen translate into the identical CDR3. This chain joins TRBV5-1 and TRBJ1-5; 7 bases align to TRBD1. The CDR3 is 13 residues long. The germline V gene has CDR1 SGHRS and CDR2 YFSETQ. This CDR3 reads CASSLAVGQPQHF. The CDR3 bases are TGCGCCAGCAGCTTGGCCGTGGGACAGCCGCAGCATTTT.

This clone was seen only once. J is TRBJ2-7 and V is TRBV25-1; D unresolved. The V and J ends lost 4 bases and 3 bases respectively, with 7 bases between them. The CDR3 contains 12 residues. Germline values: CDR1 MGHDK, CDR2 SYGVNS. The CDR3 nucleotides read TGTGCCAGCAGTGTTTTTGGCTACGAGCAGTACTTC. It translates to CASSVFGYEQYF.

The chain is built from TRBV18 and TRBJ2-7; D is possibly TRBD1 or TRBD2 (5 bases each). Germline assignment: CDR1 KGHSH and CDR2 LQKENI. This CDR3 is built from 14 residues. V was clipped by 3 bases and J by 6 bases, with 15 bases between them. As DNA, the CDR3 is TGTGCCAGCTCACCTGGGACGGTGTATGGCGAGCAGTACTTC. Encoded protein: CASSPGTVYGEQYF.

The gene calls are TRBV11-2 and TRBJ2-7; 8 positions agree with TRBD1. After removal of 5 bases from V and 0 bases from J, the junction contained 6 bases not matched to a gene. This CDR3 region has 15 residues. CDR1 SGHAT and CDR2 FQNNGV come from the germline V gene. CDR3 DNA sequence: TGTGCCAGCAGCCCAGAGACAGGGGTCTCCTACGAGCAGTACTTC. Translation: CASSPETGVSYEQYF.

This clone has more than one count but fewer than ten. The V gene is TRBV5-1, the J gene TRBJ1-6; 8 nucleotides agree with TRBD1. With V trimmed by 2 bases and J by 1 base, 2 bases remained unmatched. Looked up from germline, CDR1 is SGHRS and CDR2 is YFSETQ. The CDR3 loop spans 16 amino acids. The CDR3 nucleotides are TGCGCCAGCAGCTTAGGACAGGGTTCCTATAATTCACCCCTCCACTTT. Amino acids: CASSLGQGSYNSPLHF.

V is TRBV15 and J is TRBJ1-2; a possible D gene is TRBD1 (5 bases). CDR1 is LNHNV, CDR2 YYDKDF, per germline (reference sequence). CDR3 length equals 14 residues. Deletions cut 1 base from V and 5 bases from J, with 11 bases between. The CDR3 sequence is CATSRGGTRYGYTF. The CDR3 DNA is TGTGCCACCAGCAGAGGAGGGACTCGGTATGGCTACACCTTC.

The rearrangement uses TRBV6-5 and TRBJ2-7, with D perhaps given as TRBD1 or TRBD2 (5 bases each). Trimming removed 5 bases from V and 5 bases from J, with 19 bases in between. Germline assignment: CDR1 MNHEY and CDR2 SVGAGI. The CDR3 length is 15 residues. CDR3 in DNA: TGTGCCAGCAGTCGGACATTGGGGGTAAGAGACGAGCAGTACTTC. Encoded protein: CASSRTLGVRDEQYF.

This clone was observed a few times. J is TRBJ2-1 and V is TRBV7-9, with 11 bases fitting TRBD2. The germline gives CDR1 SEHNR, CDR2 FQNEAQ (reference sequence). V shed 5 bases and J 14 bases; nucleotides not matched to a gene: 5. The CDR3 consists of 12 residues. The CDR3 bases are TGTGCCAGCAGCCCCACTAGCGGGAGTAAGTTCTTC. Translating gives CASSPTSGSKFF.

This chain links TRBV4-2 with TRBJ2-1; TRBD2 aligns across 11 bases. CDR3 length: 16 residues. CDR1 and CDR2 (germline): LGHNA, YNFKEQ. Germline trimming cut 3 bases from V and 6 bases from J; bases unmatched to any gene: 7. CDR3 loop: CASSQDSGRAGNEQFF. The CDR3 nucleotides are TGTGCCAGCAGCCAGGATAGCGGGAGGGCCGGCAATGAGCAGTTCTTC.

The chain links TRBV19 to TRBJ2-7, with TRBD1 matching 7 bases. V was clipped by 3 bases and J by 1 base; unmatched bases: 3. Per germline, CDR1 LNHDA and CDR2 SQIVND (reference sequence). The CDR3 sequence is 14 residues long. CDR3 nucleotides: TGTGCCAGTAGTATTGGACAGGAATCCTACGAGCAGTACTTC. This sequence encodes CASSIGQESYEQYF. Full variable domain (rest looked up from reference TRBV19 and TRBJ2-7): DGGITQSPKYLFRKEGQNVTLSCEQNLNHDAMYWYRQDPGQGLRLIYYSQIVNDFQKGDIAEGYSVSREKKESFPLTVTSAQKNPTAFYLCASSIGQESYEQYFGPGTRLTVT.

The rearrangement uses TRBV6-1 and TRBJ1-2; D uncertain. Germline V CDR1 and CDR2: MNHNS, SASEGT. Trimming stripped 3 bases from V and 8 bases from J, with 10 bases between. The CDR3 spans 12 residues. This chain's CDR3 is CASSDLSGGYTF. In DNA form, the CDR3 reads TGTGCCAGCAGTGACCTCAGCGGGGGCTACACCTTC.

This chain connects TRBV14 to TRBJ2-1; D assignment may be TRBD1 or TRBD2 (6 bases each). V lost 1 base to trimming and J lost 2 bases, with 12 bases between them. The CDR3 consists of 16 residues. CDR1 SGHDN and CDR2 FVKESK come from the germline V gene. CDR3 sequence: CASSQVGGGTYNEQFF. CDR3 coding DNA: TGTGCCAGCAGCCAAGTTGGAGGGGGGACCTACAATGAGCAGTTCTTC.

The chain carries TRBV27 and TRBJ1-5; D might be TRBD1 (6 bases). The CDR3 extends over 15 amino acids. The germline gives CDR1 MNHEY, CDR2 SMNVEV (reference sequence). Trimming removed 5 bases at V and 7 bases at J, with 18 bases between. The CDR3 DNA reads TGTGCCAGCAGTCCCCGCCCCACAGGGTACCAGCCCCAGCATTTT. It codes for CASSPRPTGYQPQHF.

The gene calls are TRBV19 and TRBJ1-2, with TRBD1 matching 8 bases. Trimming at V came to 7 bases and at J to 9 bases, leaving 4 bases not matched to a gene. This CDR3 is 11 amino acids long. Germline V gives CDR1 LNHDA, CDR2 SQIVND (reference sequence). The CDR3 protein is CASKTGVRYTF. In DNA form, the CDR3 reads TGTGCCAGTAAGACAGGGGTTCGCTACACCTTC.

CDR3 in amino acids: CASSYSWSLGYGYTF. The DNA of the CDR3 is TGTGCCAGCAGTTACTCGTGGTCTCTGGGGTATGGCTACACCTTC. This chain joins TRBV6-5 and TRBJ1-2; D uncertain. CDR1 is MNHEY, CDR2 SVGAGI, per germline. The CDR3 sequence is 15 residues long. V was pared by 0 bases and J by 5 bases, with 13 bases between.

The V gene is TRBV7-2, the J gene TRBJ2-7, with 8 bases identical to TRBD1. Germline assignment: CDR1 SGHTA and CDR2 FQGNSA. The CDR3 is 15 amino acids. V lost 6 bases and J lost 1; bases outside the gene matches: 8. The DNA of the CDR3 is TGTGCCAGCAGTCCATCAGGGGGCCTATCCTACGAGCAGTACTTC. Protein product: CASSPSGGLSYEQYF.

The chain is built from TRBV19 and TRBJ1-2; D unresolved. This CDR3 comprises 15 residues. V was trimmed by 4 bases and J by 4 bases, leaving 16 bases between them. Germline CDR1 reads LNHDA; CDR2 reads SQIVND (reference sequence). CDR3: CASSTRDITLYGYTF. The CDR3 DNA sequence: TGTGCCAGTAGTACCCGAGACATTACGCTCTATGGCTACACCTTC.

The chain links TRBV10-3 to TRBJ2-3, with 11 bases lining up with TRBD2. This CDR3 comprises 18 residues. CDR1 is ENHRY, CDR2 SYGVKD, per germline. After removal of 0 bases from V and 0 bases from J, the junction contained 5 bases not matched to a gene. CDR3 protein: CAISESLGTSGSTDTQYF. For the CDR3, the DNA is TGTGCCATCAGTGAGTCCTTAGGGACTAGCGGAAGCACAGATACGCAGTATTTT.

V gene TRBV10-3 combines with J gene TRBJ1-2; possible D gene TRBD1, 5 bases. Trimming pared 8 bases from V and 4 bases from J, leaving 14 bases between. The CDR3 has 13 amino acids. Germline lookup yields CDR1 ENHRY and CDR2 SYGVKD. The CDR3 DNA follows: TGTGCCATCCGGGACCGGGAGTTCTATGGCTACACCTTC. Its protein product is CAIRDREFYGYTF.